This T cell receptor beta chain came from a study of cytomegalovirus exposure and HLA in healthy donors. Study as a whole: Under 90% of 398 genotyped donors fell in the Caucasian-associated ancestry cluster. Findings and limits, study-wide: The availability of immune exposure information extended only to CMV serostatus. Within an earlier analysis, most TCR beta V segments proved productive either about 87% or about 30% of the time.

As to this clone: No antigen is known for it.

PCR used 60 Vbeta primers and 13 Jbeta primers. In the original processing: Per a later analysis, the number of unique TCR beta chains was approximately 80 million, of which some 10 million were shared. The method was immunoSEQ multiplex PCR; TCRdb's version includes in-frame clones alone and lacks a portion of them. V and J calls and clone size are as listed in that table; D and trimming were resolved from the DNA. The sample shows approximately 280,000 clones, just over 85% of them seen only once. The CDR3 extends over 16 amino acids. Germline lookup yields CDR1 KGHSH and CDR2 LQKENI. The ends were cut back, 5 bases at V and 3 bases at J, with 18 bases in the middle.

Sample: PBMCs. The sequence derives from a man aged 35 to 55 in good health and CMV-seropositive. The rearrangement joins TRBV18 to TRBJ2-3; D might be TRBD1 (5 bases). The CDR3 here is CASSLQPTAFTDTQYF. The CDR3 DNA is TGTGCCAGCTCATTACAGCCGACAGCCTTTACAGATACGCAGTATTTT.